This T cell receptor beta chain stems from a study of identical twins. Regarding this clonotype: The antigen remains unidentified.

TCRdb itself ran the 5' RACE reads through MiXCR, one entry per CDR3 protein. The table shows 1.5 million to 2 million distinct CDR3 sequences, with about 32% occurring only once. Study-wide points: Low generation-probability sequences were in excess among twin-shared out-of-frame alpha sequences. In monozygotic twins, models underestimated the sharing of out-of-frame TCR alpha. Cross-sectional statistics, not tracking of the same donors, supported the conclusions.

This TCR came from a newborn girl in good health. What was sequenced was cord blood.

CDR3 amino acids: CASSSPSSSGNEQYF. CDR3 DNA sequence: TGTGCCAGCAGTTCTCCAAGCAGTAGCGGCAATGAGCAGTACTTC. The chain employs TRBV27 and TRBJ2-7, with a tentative D call TRBD2 (6 bases). Trimming pared 4 bases from V and 7 bases from J, leaving 20 bases between. Germline CDR1 MNHEY, CDR2 SMNVEV (reference sequence). The CDR3 runs to 15 residues.